The next 3 T cell receptor beta chains were all read from a single sample in a study of T cell repertoires in cytomegalovirus infection. TCRdb ran MiXCR on the reads and lists one entry per CDR3 protein. The sample has roughly 51,000 distinct CDR3 sequences; more than 15% are singletons. What these receptors recognize is not known. The sample consisted of CD8+ T cells from cultured PBMCs, taken from culture after CMV antigen stimulation. The receptors here all came from a human donor in good health (CMV status not recorded). Some clones in this sample may be carry-over from other donors' samples.

This rearrangement joins TRBV7-8 to TRBJ2-7; 10 bases fit TRBD2. Germline V lookup: CDR1 SGHVS, CDR2 FQNEAQ. V trimming: 1 base; J trimming: 1 base; junction bases outside the gene matches: 4. CDR3 length: 16 amino acids. In DNA, the CDR3 is TGTGCCAGCAGCTTAGTGGTAGCGGGAGGATCCTACGAGCAGTACTTC. Translated, it gives CASSLVVAGGSYEQYF.

This clonotype has a count of ten or more. In nucleotides, the CDR3 is TGTGCCAGCAGCTTAAGATTCGGGACAACTTCCTACAATGAGCAGTTCTTC. Translation gives CASSLRFGTTSYNEQFF. The chain has TRBV7-2 and TRBJ2-1; tentative D call: TRBD1 (6 bases). This CDR3 has 17 amino acids. Germline V gives CDR1 SGHTA, CDR2 FQGNSA. Trimming took 2 bases from V and 1 from J, leaving 15 bases between them.

The V call is TRBV7-2, the J call TRBJ2-3; 9 bases are shared with TRBD2. The trim removed 1 base at V and 4 bases at J, leaving 3 bases unmatched. Germline CDR1 SGHTA, CDR2 FQGNSA. The CDR3 has 15 residues. The CDR3 DNA reads as TGTGCCAGCAGCTTAGGCGCGGGGGGGGCAGATACGCAGTATTTT. This codes for CASSLGAGGADTQYF.